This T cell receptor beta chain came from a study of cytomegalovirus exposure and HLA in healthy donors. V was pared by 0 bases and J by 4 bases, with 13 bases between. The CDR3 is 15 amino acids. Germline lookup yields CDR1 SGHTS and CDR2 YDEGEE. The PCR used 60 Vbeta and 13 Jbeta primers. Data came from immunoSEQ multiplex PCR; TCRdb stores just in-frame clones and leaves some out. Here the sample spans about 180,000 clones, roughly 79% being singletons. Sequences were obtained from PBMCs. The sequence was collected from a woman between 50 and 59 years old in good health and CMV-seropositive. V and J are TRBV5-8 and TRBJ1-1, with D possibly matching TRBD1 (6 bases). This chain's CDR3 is CASSLAAGVSTEAFF. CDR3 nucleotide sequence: TGTGCCAGCAGCTTGGCCGCAGGGGTGAGCACTGAAGCTTTCTTT. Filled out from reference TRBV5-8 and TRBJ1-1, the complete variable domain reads EAGVTQSPTHLIKTRGQQATLRCSPISGHTSVYWYQQALGLGLQFLLWYDEGEERNRGNFPPRFSGRQFPNYSSELNVNALELEDSALYLCASSLAAGVSTEAFFGQGTRLTVV.